A single sample gave rise to the 13 T cell receptor beta chains below, sequenced in a study of vaccination and CD4 T cells after COVID-19. Oncomine TCR Beta short-read sequencing was applied to DNA from cultured CD4+ T cells. TCRdb re-analysed the PCR reads in MiXCR, keeping a single row per CDR3 protein. The sample includes 15,000 to 17,000 distinct CDR3 sequences, about 40% of them seen just once. Antigens for these TCRs are unknown. Indicated treatment: approximately 11-day PBMC culture with coronavirus spike peptide pools or control peptides (ViraFEST assay). The specimen sequenced was cultured CD4+ T cells from blood. These receptors all stem from a human donor with COVID-19.

The V call is TRBV7-9, the J call TRBJ2-1; 7 bases fit TRBD2. With V trimmed by 5 bases and J by 5 bases, 9 bases remained unmatched. This CDR3 comprises 15 residues. CDR1 and CDR2 from the germline V gene are SEHNR and FQNEAQ (reference sequence). CDR3: CASSQKTGGNNEQFF. DNA for the CDR3: TGTGCCAGCAGCCAAAAGACGGGGGGAAACAATGAGCAGTTCTTC.

The chain joins TRBV20-1 to TRBJ1-4; 9 positions match TRBD1. With V trimmed by 0 bases and J by 3 bases, 11 bases remained unmatched. Germline V gives CDR1 DFQATT, CDR2 SNEGSKA (reference sequence). This CDR3 region has 18 residues. CDR3 bases: TGCAGTGCTAGAGACCCAGGACAGGGGAGTAGAGCTAATGAAAAACTGTTTTTT. This gives the protein CSARDPGQGSRANEKLFF.

CDR3 nucleotide sequence: TGTGCCAGCAGTTACGACGCCCAGAGGGCCTCTGGAAACACCATATATTTT. This gives the protein CASSYDAQRASGNTIYF. This chain uses TRBV6-2 or TRBV6-3 with TRBJ1-3, with D uncertain. Per germline, CDR1 MNHEY and CDR2 SVGEGT. The germline V and J ends were trimmed by 2 bases and 0 bases, with 14 bases remaining between them. This CDR3 region has 17 residues.

The sample holds a few counts of this clonotype. The chain is built from TRBV27 and TRBJ2-7; 7 bases match TRBD2. The CDR3 sequence is 14 residues long. Germline V gene sequence: CDR1 MNHEY, CDR2 SMNVEV (reference sequence). The J segment lost 0 bases and the V segment lost 5 bases, leaving 4 bases of the junction unmatched. In DNA, the CDR3 is TGTGCCAGCAGTGGACTAGGCTTCTCCTACGAGCAGTACTTC. This encodes CASSGLGFSYEQYF.

J is TRBJ1-3 and V is TRBV5-4; 7 bases fit TRBD1. CDR1 is SGHNT and CDR2 is YYREEE in the germline V gene (reference sequence). CDR3 length equals 14 residues. Trimming cost V 3 bases and J 8 bases; bases outside gene matches: 8. CDR3 sequence reads: CASSSRDREDTIYF. Written as DNA, the CDR3 is TGTGCCAGCAGCTCTCGGGACAGAGAAGACACCATATATTTT.

V and J are TRBV5-6 and TRBJ2-5; D not certain. Trimming left V 2 bases short and J 5 bases short, with 13 bases between. Germline values: CDR1 SGHDT, CDR2 YYEEEE. CDR3 length: 14 amino acids. This chain's CDR3 is CASSLNRQRETQYF. The DNA of the CDR3 is TGTGCCAGCAGCTTAAACCGCCAACGGGAGACCCAGTACTTC.

The chain combines TRBV12-3 or TRBV12-4 with TRBJ1-5, with TRBD1 matching 9 bases. V lost 4 bases and J lost 7; bases outside the gene matches: 2. The CDR3 loop spans 13 amino acids. The CDR3 bases are TGTGCCAGCAGTTGGACAGGGGACCAGCCCCAGCATTTT. This sequence encodes CASSWTGDQPQHF.

The chain has TRBV6-1 and TRBJ2-5; 7 nucleotides agree with TRBD1. Looked up from germline, CDR1 is MNHNS and CDR2 is SASEGT. J lost 4 bases, V lost 8 bases, and 4 bases had no gene match. The CDR3 is 12 amino acids. CDR3 loop: CASGTALETQYF. CDR3 bases: TGTGCCAGCGGGACAGCCTTAGAGACCCAGTACTTC.

The chain employs TRBV5-6 and TRBJ1-2; D gene uncertain. The CDR3 has 14 amino acids. Trimming removed 0 bases at V and 3 bases at J, with 9 bases between. Germline values: CDR1 SGHDT, CDR2 YYEEEE. CDR3 region: CASSLVPVDYGYTF. The CDR3 DNA sequence: TGTGCCAGCAGCTTGGTTCCAGTCGACTATGGCTACACCTTC.

This clonotype was seen a handful of times. The chain links TRBV7-3 to TRBJ2-3, with 11 positions matching TRBD1. The J segment lost 3 bases and the V segment lost 5 bases, leaving 4 bases of the junction unmatched. CDR3 length: 15 residues. CDR1 and CDR2 (germline): SGHTA, FQGTGA. The CDR3 protein is CASSEDRGHTDTQYF. The DNA for the CDR3 is TGTGCCAGCAGCGAGGACAGGGGGCATACAGATACGCAGTATTTT.

This rearrangement joins TRBV7-2 to TRBJ2-1; TRBD2 matches at 7 bases. The CDR3 extends over 14 amino acids. V shed 1 base and J 10 bases; nucleotides not matched to a gene: 7. The germline V gene has CDR1 SGHTA and CDR2 FQGNSA. The CDR3, as DNA: TGTGCCAGCAGCTTAGAAGCGGGGAACAGAGAGCAGTTCTTC. Its translation is CASSLEAGNREQFF.

This clonotype showed up just once. This chain connects TRBV7-2 to TRBJ2-4, with D possibly being TRBD1 or TRBD2 (5 bases each). The germline V gene has CDR1 SGHTA and CDR2 FQGNSA. The CDR3 contains 13 residues. V was cut by 3 bases and J by 9 bases, with 12 bases left in between. For the CDR3, the DNA is TGTGCCAGCAGCTTGAGGGACCTCGGCATTCAGTACTTC. It translates to CASSLRDLGIQYF.

This clonotype was detected only a few times. This chain connects TRBV5-4 to TRBJ1-2; 9 bases are shared with TRBD1. V gave up 2 bases and J gave up 5 bases; unmatched junction bases: 4. The germline V gene has CDR1 SGHNT and CDR2 YYREEE (reference sequence). CDR3 length: 14 amino acids. DNA for the CDR3: TGTGCCAGCAGCTTTGACAGGGGGAGGTATGGCTACACCTTC. Protein sequence: CASSFDRGRYGYTF.